This T cell receptor (beta chain) was observed in a study of human T cells and chemical hapten exposure. As for the study in general: Read at 6 days, the patch tests placed 0.01% DPC on the upper back. Small pooled library volume differences mainly caused per-sample TCR yield variation. Study-level results: Given that the donors had alopecia, their immune response may differ from that seen in healthy people.

This clonotype came up a few times. The antigen is unknown. From the RACE reads, TCRdb called clonotypes with MiXCR, one entry per CDR3 protein. This sample has 150,000 to 200,000 distinct CDR3 sequences, with 28% found just once. J lost 5 bases, V lost 0 bases, and 8 bases had no gene match. Germline assignment: CDR1 MNHEY and CDR2 SVGAGI. There are 16 residues in the CDR3. Stated time point: patch test 3, about 24 weeks after DPC sensitization. The treatment denotes: therapeutic diphenylcyclopropenone sensitization with weekly scalp DPC. The TCR sequence derives from a woman aged 18-29 years with alopecia areata. Some clones in this sample may be carry-over from other donors' samples. Material: whole blood, obtained in connection with sensitization to the hapten diphenylcyclopropenone (DPC). The rearrangement links TRBV6-5 to TRBJ2-5, with 8 bases identical to TRBD2. Here the CDR3 reads CASSYSPGTRRETQYF. The CDR3 DNA reads as TGTGCCAGCAGTTACTCCCCCGGGACTAGGAGGGAGACCCAGTACTTC.